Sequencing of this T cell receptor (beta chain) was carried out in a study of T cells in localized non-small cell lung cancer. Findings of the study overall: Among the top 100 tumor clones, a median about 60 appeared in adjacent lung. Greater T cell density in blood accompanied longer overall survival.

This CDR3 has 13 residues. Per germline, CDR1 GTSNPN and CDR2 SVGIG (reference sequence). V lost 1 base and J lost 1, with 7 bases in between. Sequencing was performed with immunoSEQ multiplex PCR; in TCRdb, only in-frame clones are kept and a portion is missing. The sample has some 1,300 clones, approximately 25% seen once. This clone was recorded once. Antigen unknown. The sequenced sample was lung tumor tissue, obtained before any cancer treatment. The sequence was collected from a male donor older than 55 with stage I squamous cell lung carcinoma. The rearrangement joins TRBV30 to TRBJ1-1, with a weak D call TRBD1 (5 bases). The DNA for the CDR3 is TGTGCCTGGAGTGAGGGGTGGAACACTGAAGCTTTCTTT. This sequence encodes CAWSEGWNTEAFF.